The 25 T cell receptor beta chains below all came from one sample that was sequenced in a study of blood T cell repertoires in COVID-19. Using immunoSEQ multiplex PCR, the repertoire was profiled, and TCRdb retains in-frame clones only, with some absent. The data show 100,000 to 150,000 clones, with approximately 87% seen just once and more than 3.5% held by the top ten. Input material: peripheral blood. These receptors were collected from a woman aged 55-70 years with acute or convalescent COVID-19.

The chain links TRBV6-5 to TRBJ2-1, with 11 bases lining up with TRBD2. Germline trimming cut 6 bases from V and 5 bases from J; bases unmatched to any gene: 6. CDR1 MNHEY and CDR2 SVGAGI come from the germline V gene. This CDR3 is 15 amino acids long. The CDR3 loop reads CASRSGTSGNNEQFF. CDR3 nucleotide sequence: TGTGCCAGCAGATCCGGGACTAGCGGCAACAATGAGCAGTTCTTC.

The V call is TRBV3-1 (or the pseudogene TRBV3-2), the J call TRBJ1-6, with TRBD1 as a possible D gene (5 bases). This CDR3 has 12 amino acids. V lost 5 bases, J lost 10 bases, and 9 bases lay in between. In germline, CDR1 is LGHDT, CDR2 YNNKEL (reference sequence). CDR3 region: CASSASGSPLHF. Here the CDR3 DNA reads TGTGCCAGCAGCGCTTCAGGGTCACCCCTCCACTTT.

V and J are TRBV25-1 and TRBJ2-1; 11 nucleotides align to TRBD2. CDR1 and CDR2 (germline): MGHDK, SYGVNS. The CDR3 has 16 residues. With V trimmed by 3 bases and J by 5 bases, 6 bases remained unmatched. CDR3 DNA: TGTGCCAGCAGTGACTGGGGGACTAGCGGAAACAATGAGCAGTTCTTC. Protein sequence: CASSDWGTSGNNEQFF.

The V call is TRBV10-3, the J call TRBJ1-5; TRBD1 matches 7 bases. CDR1 is ENHRY and CDR2 is SYGVKD in the germline V gene. V lost 3 bases, J lost 3 bases, and 5 bases stayed unmatched. The CDR3 consists of 15 residues. In DNA form, the CDR3 reads TGTGCCATCAGTGATGAAGACAGGGTCAATCAGCCCCAGCATTTT. It specifies CAISDEDRVNQPQHF.

The chain uses TRBV7-2 and TRBJ1-5, with a weak D call TRBD1 (5 bases). The CDR3 covers 13 residues. The V and J ends lost 1 base and 6 bases respectively, with 7 bases between them. Germline V gene data show CDR1 as SGHTA and CDR2 as FQGNSA. This CDR3 reads CASSLDGGQPQHF. The CDR3, as DNA: TGTGCCAGCAGCTTAGACGGGGGTCAGCCCCAGCATTTT. Variable domain in full (rest from reference TRBV7-2 and TRBJ1-5): GAGVSQSPSNKVTEKGKDVELRCDPISGHTALYWYRQSLGQGLEFLIYFQGNSAPDKSGLPSDRFSAERTGGSVSTLTIQRTQQEDSAVYLCASSLDGGQPQHFGDGTRLSIL.

This rearrangement joins TRBV30 to TRBJ2-1; TRBD2 aligns across 16 bases. Unmatched junction bases numbered 5, after V lost 4 bases and J lost 8 bases. This CDR3 region has 15 residues. Germline CDR1 GTSNPN, CDR2 SVGIG (reference sequence). CDR3 nucleotides: TGTGCCTGGACCGGGACTAGCGGGAGGGCTTATGAGCAGTTCTTC. Encoded protein: CAWTGTSGRAYEQFF.

The rearrangement links TRBV5-1 to TRBJ1-5; D call uncertain. Trimming pared 4 bases from V and 7 bases from J, leaving 21 bases between. The CDR3 is 16 residues long. CDR1 SGHRS and CDR2 YFSETQ come from the germline V gene. The CDR3 spells CASSPDGVGLGQPQHF. CDR3 sequence (DNA): TGCGCCAGCAGCCCAGACGGGGTTGGCTTGGGGCAGCCCCAGCATTTT.

The chain employs TRBV5-1 and TRBJ2-3; TRBD1 matches 11 bases. The CDR3 loop spans 16 amino acids. CDR1 is SGHRS, CDR2 YFSETQ, per germline. J lost 5 bases, V lost 0 bases, and 5 bases had no gene match. The CDR3 DNA reads TGCGCCAGCAGCTTGGATAGGACAGGGGGCAAAGATACGCAGTATTTT. It is translated as CASSLDRTGGKDTQYF.

This clone showed up just once. The chain employs TRBV3-1 (or the pseudogene TRBV3-2) and TRBJ1-1, with 8 bases aligning to TRBD1. V lost 5 bases to trimming and J lost 4 bases; unmatched junction nucleotides: 6. The CDR3 sequence is 14 residues long. From germline, CDR1 is LGHDT and CDR2 YNNKEL (reference sequence). The CDR3 sequence is CASSAYDRGTEAFF. CDR3 bases: TGTGCCAGCAGCGCCTATGACAGGGGCACTGAAGCTTTCTTT.

The chain employs TRBV3-1 (or the pseudogene TRBV3-2) and TRBJ1-4, with D maybe TRBD1 (5 bases). CDR3 size: 14 residues. Trimming removed 3 bases from V and 8 bases from J, with 13 bases in between. Germline V gene data show CDR1 as LGHDT and CDR2 as YNNKEL (reference sequence). In nucleotides, the CDR3 is TGTGCCAGCAGCCAGAGGGGAGGAGGAGAAAAACTGTTTTTT. Translated, it gives CASSQRGGGEKLFF.

The chain uses TRBV6-6 and TRBJ2-2; D is unresolved. This CDR3 has 14 residues. Germline CDR1 is MNHNY and CDR2 is SVGAGI (reference sequence). Trimming took off 2 bases at V and 4 bases at J, with 8 bases between the two ends. This chain's CDR3 is CASSYRLSTGELFF. The CDR3 nucleotides are TGTGCCAGCAGTTACCGTTTGAGCACCGGGGAGCTGTTTTTT.

V gene TRBV2 combines with J gene TRBJ2-3, with D possibly being TRBD1 (6 bases). The V and J ends lost 3 bases and 4 bases respectively, with 14 bases between them. This CDR3 comprises 15 residues. Germline CDR1 reads SNHLY; CDR2 reads FYNNEI. The CDR3: CASSDPGQPADTQYF. The DNA of the CDR3 is TGTGCCAGCAGTGACCCCGGACAGCCGGCAGATACGCAGTATTTT.

V usage is TRBV2 and J usage is TRBJ1-2; 10 bases are shared with TRBD1. Germline CDR1 is SNHLY and CDR2 is FYNNEI. The CDR3 is made up of 13 amino acids. After removal of 6 bases from V and 8 bases from J, the junction contained 6 bases not matched to a gene. The CDR3 here is CASRDGTGEGYTF. The CDR3 nucleotides read TGTGCCAGCAGAGATGGGACAGGGGAAGGCTACACCTTC. The full variable domain, its missing parts supplied by reference TRBV2 and TRBJ1-2, is EPEVTQTPSHQVTQMGQEVILRCVPISNHLYFYWYRQILGQKVEFLVSFYNNEISEKSEIFDDQFSVERPDGSNFTLKIRSTKLEDSAMYFCASRDGTGEGYTFGSGTRLTVV.

The CDR3 sequence: CASSPRYDEQFF. Here the CDR3 DNA reads TGTGCCAGCAGTCCTAGGTACGATGAGCAGTTCTTC. This chain connects TRBV6-5 to TRBJ2-1; D gene unclear. The length of the CDR3 is 12 residues. V lost 5 bases to trimming and J lost 8 bases, with 10 bases between them. Germline V gene sequence: CDR1 MNHEY, CDR2 SVGAGI.

This chain uses TRBV27 with TRBJ1-1, with D hard to call. The CDR3 consists of 14 residues. Trimming pared 0 bases from V and 0 bases from J, leaving 5 bases between. The germline V gene encodes CDR1 MNHEY and CDR2 SMNVEV (reference sequence). The CDR3 bases are TGTGCCAGCAGTTTATCACGCGTGAACACTGAAGCTTTCTTT. Residues: CASSLSRVNTEAFF.

V and J are TRBV7-9 and TRBJ2-1, with no clear D. Germline V CDR1 and CDR2: SEHNR, FQNEAQ (reference sequence). Trimming stripped 1 base from V and 9 bases from J, with 10 bases between. The CDR3 runs 13 residues. The CDR3 loop is CASSLVPVFEQFF. CDR3 DNA: TGTGCCAGCAGCTTAGTACCAGTCTTTGAGCAGTTCTTC.

V gene TRBV2 combines with J gene TRBJ1-4; D not resolved. This CDR3 is 13 amino acids long. The germline V and J ends were trimmed by 7 bases and 8 bases, with 14 bases remaining between them. Germline CDR1 is SNHLY and CDR2 is FYNNEI. The CDR3 protein is CASTPQRGEKLFF. DNA of the CDR3: TGTGCCAGCACCCCGCAGCGTGGCGAAAAACTGTTTTTT.

This chain connects TRBV2 to TRBJ2-5; 11 bases are a match to TRBD2. The CDR3 totals 16 residues. Trimming cost V 8 bases and J 2 bases; bases outside gene matches: 10. Per germline, CDR1 SNHLY and CDR2 FYNNEI. This CDR3 is CASQGPTSGKQETQYF. DNA for the CDR3: TGTGCCAGCCAAGGGCCGACTAGCGGGAAGCAAGAGACCCAGTACTTC.

The CDR3 DNA follows: TGTGCCAGCTCACCACTTATGCGGGAGAGGACAGATACGCAGTATTTT. Protein product: CASSPLMRERTDTQYF. The chain has TRBV18 and TRBJ2-3, with 7 bases identical to TRBD2. The CDR3 is 16 amino acids. CDR1 and CDR2 from the germline V gene are KGHSH and LQKENI. With 1 base clipped from V and 3 bases from J, the junction kept 7 bases outside the gene matches.

This clone was recorded only once. The V gene is TRBV5-6, the J gene TRBJ2-1, with 7 bases identical to TRBD1. Germline assignment: CDR1 SGHDT and CDR2 YYEEEE. This CDR3 region has 15 residues. V shed 5 bases and J 9 bases; nucleotides not matched to a gene: 14. Here the CDR3 reads CASRRQGRDHTEQFF. DNA of the CDR3: TGTGCCAGCAGACGACAGGGAAGGGATCACACTGAGCAGTTCTTC.

This clone was detected only once. The chain recombines TRBV27 with TRBJ2-1; the D is unclear. Trimming pared 4 bases from V and 6 bases from J, leaving 10 bases between. The CDR3 is 13 residues long. From germline, CDR1 is MNHEY and CDR2 SMNVEV (reference sequence). CDR3 region: CASSSLVFNEQFF. CDR3 coding DNA: TGTGCCAGCAGTTCCCTAGTGTTCAATGAGCAGTTCTTC.

V gene TRBV28 combines with J gene TRBJ1-1, with D perhaps matching TRBD1 (6 bases). The CDR3 is 14 residues long. CDR1 and CDR2 from the germline V gene are MDHEN and SYDVKM. V was pared by 8 bases and J by 1 base, with 14 bases between. CDR3 coding DNA: TGTGCCAGCGGTGGACAGCAGCCGAACACTGAAGCTTTCTTT. Residues: CASGGQQPNTEAFF. The full variable domain, completed using reference TRBV28 and TRBJ1-1, is DVKVTQSSRYLVKRTGEKVFLECVQDMDHENMFWYRQDPGLGLRLIYFSYDVKMKEKGDIPEGYSVSREKKERFSLILESASTNQTSMYLCASGGQQPNTEAFFGQGTRLTVV.

This clone was seen just once. This chain joins TRBV5-8 and TRBJ1-2; TRBD1 might be the D (6 bases). Germline assignment: CDR1 SGHTS and CDR2 YDEGEE. V lost 0 bases and J lost 6, with 15 bases in between. CDR3 length: 15 amino acids. The CDR3 nucleotides are TGTGCCAGCAGCTTGGCGGTTTCAGGGGCCAATGGCTACACCTTC. The encoded protein is CASSLAVSGANGYTF.

The chain recombines TRBV28 with TRBJ1-2, with no clear D. V was shortened by 3 bases and J by 11 bases, with 13 bases between the two germline ends. There are 12 residues in the CDR3. Germline V gene data show CDR1 as MDHEN and CDR2 as SYDVKM. CDR3 amino acids: CASSLRREGYTF. In DNA, the CDR3 is TGTGCCAGCAGTTTGCGACGGGAGGGTTACACCTTC.

The chain joins TRBV14 to TRBJ1-3, with TRBD1 identical over 7 bases. Germline CDR1 is SGHDN and CDR2 is FVKESK. With 3 bases clipped from V and 4 bases from J, the junction kept 6 bases outside the gene matches. The CDR3 contains 15 residues. The CDR3, as DNA: TGTGCCAGCAGCCAGTGGGGACAGATAGGAAACACCATATATTTT. Protein product: CASSQWGQIGNTIYF.